Listed below are T cell receptor beta chains from one sample, sequenced in a study of cytomegalovirus exposure and HLA in healthy donors. Using immunoSEQ multiplex PCR, the repertoire was profiled, and TCRdb retains in-frame clones only, with some absent. The sample table includes about 72,000 clones. Source material: PBMCs. These receptors originate from a man between 35 and 55 years old in good health and CMV-seronegative. Each CDR3 is given with its conserved first and last residue. D genes are given only for firm matches.

V gene	J gene	D gene	CDR3 DNA	CDR3 protein
TRBV7-6	TRBJ1-4	.	TGTGCCAGCAGCTTGGGCCCGAGTGAAAAACTGTTTTTT	CASSLGPSEKLFF
TRBV6-5	TRBJ2-4	TRBD2	TGTGCCAGCACCCGGGGGGTTGGTGGAGGTGGCATTCAGTACTTC	CASTRGVGGGGIQYF
TRBV5-1	TRBJ2-5	TRBD1	TGCGCCAGCAGCCCAGACAGGGATATGCGTAGGGAGCAGTACTTC	CASSPDRDMRREQYF
TRBV2	TRBJ1-2	TRBD1	TGTGCCAGTAACCGGGACAGGGTGCGAGGCTACATCTTC	CASNRDRVRGYIF
TRBV5-8	TRBJ2-2	.	TGTGCCGGAGGGGTGTATAACACCGGGGAGCTGTTTTTT	CAGGVYNTGELFF
TRBV10-2	TRBJ2-5	.	TGCGCCAGCAGACCGACTAGAAGGGACCAAGAGACCCAGTACTTC	CASRPTRRDQETQYF
TRBV7-9	TRBJ1-2	TRBD1	TGTGCCAGCAGCTTGGGTACAGGGGTAGGCTATGGCTACACCTTC	CASSLGTGVGYGYTF
TRBV6-5	TRBJ2-2	TRBD1	TGTGCCAGCAGTTACTCGGGACAGGGGGCCCCCGGGGAGCTGTTTTTT	CASSYSGQGAPGELFF
TRBV5-1	TRBJ2-2	.	TGCGCCAGCAGCTCGAAAAATACTAGTGGAAGGTGGACCGGGGAGCTGTTTTTT	CASSSKNTSGRWTGELFF
TRBV19	TRBJ2-5	TRBD1	TGTGCCAGTAGCCCCCGGGGACAGGGGGGACGAGAGACCCAGTACTTC	CASSPRGQGGRETQYF
TRBV30	TRBJ1-3	.	TGTGCCTGGAGTCGGAGGGCGCGGGGAAACACCATATATTTT	CAWSRRARGNTIYF
TRBV6-6	TRBJ1-2	.	TGTGCCAGCAGTTACCACCCCGAGACAGGAAACTATGGCTACACCTTC	CASSYHPETGNYGYTF
TRBV7-9	TRBJ2-6	.	TGTGCCAGCAGCATAAGGCGGGGCTCTGGGGCCAACGTCCTGACTTTC	CASSIRRGSGANVLTF
TRBV5-6	TRBJ1-5	.	TGTGCCAGCAGCGGTCAAAGGAGCAGGAGGAATCAGCCCCAGCATTTT	CASSGQRSRRNQPQHF
TRBV9	TRBJ1-2	TRBD1	TGTGCCAGCAGCGCCTCGACAGGGGGCGGTTATGGCTACACCTTC	CASSASTGGGYGYTF
TRBV19	TRBJ2-2	.	TGTGCCAGTAGTATTAAGGGGCAGGGAGGAGGGGAGCTGTTTTTT	CASSIKGQGGGELFF
TRBV29-1	TRBJ2-3	TRBD2	TGCAGCGTGACTTTCGGGCTAGCGGCTAGCACAGATACGCAGTATTTT	CSVTFGLAASTDTQYF
TRBV28	TRBJ1-1	TRBD1	TGTGCCAGCAGTTTGGGGGCAGGGGGCCGGAACACTGAAGCTTTCTTT	CASSLGAGGRNTEAFF
TRBV27	TRBJ2-6	TRBD2	TGTGCCAGCAGTGGGGGGGGTTCTGGGGCCAACGTCCTGACTTTC	CASSGGGSGANVLTF
TRBV6-1	TRBJ1-1	TRBD1	TGCTATTCCCAGACAGGGGGTAACACTGAAGCTTTCTTT	CYSQTGGNTEAFF